This paragraph covers one TCR beta chain sequence. These data come from a study of cytomegalovirus exposure and HLA in healthy donors. Trimming took 5 bases from V and 4 from J, leaving 6 bases between them. The CDR3 is made up of 12 amino acids. From germline, CDR1 is LNHDA and CDR2 SQIVND (reference sequence). Primers for the PCR totalled 60 Vbeta and 13 Jbeta. Sequenced by immunoSEQ multiplex PCR; TCRdb stores in-frame clones only, minus some. The repertoire includes 150,000 to 200,000 clones, 70% to 75% of them detected once, and about 4.3% sits in the top ten. The specimen sequenced was PBMCs. The chain employs TRBV19 and TRBJ2-1; perhaps TRBD2 as D (5 bases). The TCR originated in a man between 18 and 35 years old in good health and CMV-seropositive. DNA of the CDR3: TGTGCCAGTAGTTCGGGGTACAATGAGCAGTTCTTC. This sequence encodes CASSSGYNEQFF.